The text below deals with one T cell receptor beta chain. This clone came up many times. What this receptor recognizes is not known. Per-nucleotide qualities are absent, and no much larger clonotype sits a single base away. The data originate from a study of CD8+ T cells in alopecia areata (dated by TCRdb to 2016 to 2018). A note on the overall study: The treated patients took part in an open-label pilot trial in which moderate-to-severe alopecia areata was treated with oral tofacitinib at 5 to 10 mg twice daily. Tofacitinib was administered for 6 to 18 months, and 6 months of follow-up off drug were then conducted to assess delayed response and recurrence. The SALT score, which quantifies the percentage of affected scalp surface area, was used to measure disease severity in treated patients. High-throughput TCRbeta sequencing was used to examine T cell clonal expansion in alopecia areata in both the C3H/HeJ mouse model and human patients. Human TCRbeta sequencing covered scalp tissue and sorted CD4+ and CD8+ peripheral blood T cells from patchy and totalis/universalis alopecia areata patients and healthy controls. Biopsies were taken from tofacitinib-treated patients at baseline and again at 4 and 24 weeks into treatment, and several of those patients also had a later scalp biopsy. Scalp clonality was compared across normal scalp (n=4), patchy alopecia areata scalp (n=8), and alopecia totalis/universalis scalp (n=8). RNA was extracted with the PAXgene miRNA kit for fixed scalp, the miRNeasy kit for PBMCs, and the RNeasy kit for mouse skin. Amplification of TCRbeta CDR3 regions was done by immunoSEQ multiplex PCR using 35 Vbeta forward primers and 13 Jbeta reverse primers.

The treatment or condition label of this sample denotes: oral pan-JAK inhibitor, 5-10 mg twice daily. Peripheral blood and lesional scalp punch biopsies were obtained from patients with alopecia areata. PBMCs were isolated by density centrifugation and stained for CD3, CD4 and CD8, and CD4+ and CD8+ T cells were sorted on a FACSAria. Library preparation was by the immunoSEQ multiplex PCR assay. For TCR sequencing, RNA was extracted from every sample and reverse transcribed into cDNA to serve as template. First-strand cDNA was synthesized with SuperScript III using a 2:1 mix of oligo-dT and random hexamers. A synthetic immune receptor repertoire was used to assess amplification bias, and residual bias was removed computationally. The original methods were these. Raw reads were preprocessed for error removal, and CDR3 was defined according to IMGT conventions as running from the conserved cysteine to phenylalanine. To get clonality, Shannon entropy was normalized by log2 of the number of productive unique TCRs and the result was subtracted from 1. CD4 or CD8 identity of scalp clones was inferred by cross-referencing scalp TCRbeta sequences with sorted blood CD4 and CD8 repertoires. Held by TCRdb, this immuneACCESS table contains in-frame sequences only and omits some clones. Under half of the omission traces to an unresolved V gene where checked; the cause of the rest is unknown. The V and J calls and clone size are taken from that table; D and trimming were inferred from the DNA. The sample table records 200,000 to 250,000 clones; more than 30% of these occur just once. Jointly, the top ten make up 0.48% of the sample.

Trimming takes 7 bases from V and 3 bases from J, and the germline ends sit 9 bases apart. The CDR3 has 11 amino acids, counting the end cysteine and phenylalanine. CDR3 DNA is the only sequence kept; it has 33 bases, read in frame from the first base. CDR1 and CDR2, looked up from the germline V gene, are SQVTM and ANQGSEA. Summary of the overall study and its limitations: Unlike mouse skin, which is dominated by gammadelta T cells, normal human skin has resident alphabeta T cells that are also sequenced, and this complicates analysis of the scalp TCR repertoire. Because the treated cohort was small and included a single nonresponder, larger studies are needed to assess links between baseline CD8+ expansion and response. Compared with normal scalp, lesional scalp, particularly in alopecia totalis/universalis, had higher clonality and more expanded CD8+ clones, which suggests antigenic drive. Shared TCR sequences between patients were less evident than in mice, which may be partly attributable to HLA diversity in the patient population. During tofacitinib treatment, many expanded lesional clones stuck around in both scalp and blood, and this persistence may partly explain why relapse happens after treatment is stopped. Tofacitinib significantly decreased scalp clonality and the number of expanded CD8+ clones among the top 100 scalp clones.

Sequences were derived from CD4+ T cells sorted from blood, sampled between weeks 30 and 35, from a patient treated with tofacitinib. The chain was built from TRBV29-1 and TRBJ1-1; there is no confident call for the D gene. The receptor's source is a human donor with alopecia areata. The encoded CDR3 is CSGDGDTEAFF. The DNA is as follows: TGCAGCGGTGACGGGGACACTGAAGCTTTCTTT. Full variable domain (CDR3 extended with the reference TRBV29-1 and TRBJ1-1 proteins): SAVISQKPSRDICQRGTSLTIQCQVDSQVTMMFWYRQQPGQSLTLIATANQGSEATYESGFVIDKFPISRPNLTFSTLTVSNMSPEDSSIYLCSGDGDTEAFFGQGTRLTVV.